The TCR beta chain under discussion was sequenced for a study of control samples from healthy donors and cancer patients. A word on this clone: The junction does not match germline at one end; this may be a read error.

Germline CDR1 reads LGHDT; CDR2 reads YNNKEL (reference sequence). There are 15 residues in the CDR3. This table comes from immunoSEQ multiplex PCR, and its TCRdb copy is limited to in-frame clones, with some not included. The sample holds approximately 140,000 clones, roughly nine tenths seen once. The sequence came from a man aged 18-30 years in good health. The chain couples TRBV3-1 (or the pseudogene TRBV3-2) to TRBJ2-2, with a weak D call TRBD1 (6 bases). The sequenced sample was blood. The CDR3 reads CASSQGQINTGELFF. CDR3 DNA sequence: TGTGCCAGCAGTCAAGGACAGATCAACACCGGGGAGCTGTTTTTT.